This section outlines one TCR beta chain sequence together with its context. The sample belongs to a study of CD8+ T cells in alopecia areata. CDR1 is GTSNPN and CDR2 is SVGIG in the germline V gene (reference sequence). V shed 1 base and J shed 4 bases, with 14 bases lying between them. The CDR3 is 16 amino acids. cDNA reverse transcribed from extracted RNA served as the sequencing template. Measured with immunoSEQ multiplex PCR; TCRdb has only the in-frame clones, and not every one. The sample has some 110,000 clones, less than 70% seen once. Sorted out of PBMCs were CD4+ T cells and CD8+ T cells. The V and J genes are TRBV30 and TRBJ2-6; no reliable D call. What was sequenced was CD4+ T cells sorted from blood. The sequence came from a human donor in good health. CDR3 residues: CAWSDPSLAGANVLTF. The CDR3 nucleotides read TGTGCCTGGAGTGACCCGTCCCTGGCGGGGGCCAACGTCCTGACTTTC.